Below, 32 T cell receptor beta chains from the same sample are listed, as sequenced in a study of T cell responses to AZD1222 COVID-19 vaccine. The protocol was immunoSEQ multiplex PCR, while the TCRdb copy is restricted to in-frame clones and leaves out a portion. The repertoire holds 110,000 to 150,000 clones, with 75% to 90% as singletons. The sample here was peripheral blood, taken on day 0 of AZD1222 vaccination. The receptors were gathered from an adult in good health.

The V call is TRBV27, the J call TRBJ2-1; 11 bases are a match to TRBD2. The CDR3 is 14 amino acids. Trimming at V came to 4 bases and at J to 8 bases, leaving 4 bases not matched to a gene. The germline V gene has CDR1 MNHEY and CDR2 SMNVEV (reference sequence). The DNA for the CDR3 is TGTGCCAGCAGTTCTAGCGGGAGGAGGTATGAGCAGTTCTTC. Encoded protein: CASSSSGRRYEQFF.

The V call is TRBV5-5, the J call TRBJ1-5, with TRBD1 identical over 9 bases. From germline, CDR1 is SGHKS and CDR2 YYEKEE (reference sequence). J gave up 7 bases and V 6 bases, and 11 bases lay outside the gene matches. This CDR3 spans 15 amino acids. CDR3 residues: CASTLTGGGGQPQHF. In DNA, the CDR3 is TGTGCCAGCACACTCACAGGGGGCGGCGGGCAGCCCCAGCATTTT.

The chain couples TRBV9 to TRBJ1-2; D unclear. The length of the CDR3 is 12 residues. V shed 3 bases and J shed 4 bases, with 7 bases lying between them. Per germline, CDR1 SGDLS and CDR2 YYNGEE. The CDR3 coding sequence is TGTGCCAGCAGCGACCGGACCTATGGCTACACCTTC. This encodes CASSDRTYGYTF.

The gene calls are TRBV7-2 and TRBJ2-5; D is ambiguous. The V end was cut by 3 bases, the J end by 6 bases, with 17 bases between. Germline CDR1 is SGHTA and CDR2 is FQGNSA. The CDR3 spans 15 residues. The DNA of the CDR3 is TGTGCCAGCAGCTTGATGGCTAGTTGGGCCAAGACCCAGTACTTC. This codes for CASSLMASWAKTQYF.

This rearrangement joins TRBV4-1 to TRBJ1-2, with D perhaps matching TRBD1 (5 bases). Germline V gene data show CDR1 as MGHRA and CDR2 as YSYEKL. This CDR3 contains 13 residues. Trimming left V 0 bases short and J 10 bases short, with 12 bases between. The CDR3, as DNA: TGCGCCAGCAGCCAAGATCTCGGGGGAACCTACACCTTC. As protein: CASSQDLGGTYTF.

The chain uses TRBV27 and TRBJ2-1; D tentatively fits TRBD1 or TRBD2 (5 bases each). This CDR3 is 14 amino acids long. Germline V gene data show CDR1 as MNHEY and CDR2 as SMNVEV (reference sequence). V was trimmed by 5 bases and J by 7 bases, leaving 15 bases between them. DNA of the CDR3: TGTGCCAGCAGTCCGCAGGGACGCCGAAATGAGCAGTTCTTC. This codes for CASSPQGRRNEQFF.

This chain joins TRBV27 and TRBJ2-1, with D unclear. There are 12 residues in the CDR3. Germline CDR1 is MNHEY and CDR2 is SMNVEV (reference sequence). V was cut by 3 bases and J by 3 bases, with 3 bases left in between. DNA for the CDR3: TGTGCCAGCAGTTTCAACTACAATGAGCAGTTCTTC. Translated, it gives CASSFNYNEQFF.

In regard to this clone: Its ends do not fully match the called genes, so a read error is possible. The V gene is TRBV2, the J gene TRBJ1-1, with D unclear. The CDR3 sequence is 11 residues long. Germline-derived CDR1 and CDR2 are SNHLY and FYNNEI. The CDR3 bases are TGTGCCAACAGTGTGTCAGGCGAAGCTTTCTTT. As protein: CANSVSGEAFF.

The V call is TRBV3-1 (or the pseudogene TRBV3-2), the J call TRBJ1-2; D unresolved. The length of the CDR3 is 13 residues. In germline, CDR1 is LGHDT, CDR2 YNNKEL (reference sequence). The V end lost 4 bases, the J end lost 4 bases, and 10 bases lay between the germline ends. CDR3 loop: CASSLGSPYGYTF. The DNA of the CDR3 is TGTGCCAGCAGCCTTGGCAGCCCCTATGGCTACACCTTC.

The chain carries TRBV4-1 and TRBJ2-7, with D possibly being TRBD1 or TRBD2 (5 bases each). Germline-derived CDR1 and CDR2 are MGHRA and YSYEKL. Trimming cost V 1 base and J 6 bases, with 25 bases left between them. The CDR3 spans 18 residues. This CDR3 reads CASSQVSYSAGTPIEQYF. The CDR3 DNA reads TGCGCCAGCAGCCAAGTTTCCTACTCAGCCGGGACCCCAATCGAGCAGTACTTC.

The chain combines TRBV5-5 with TRBJ2-6; unclear D gene. Germline CDR1 SGHKS, CDR2 YYEKEE (reference sequence). The CDR3 length is 16 residues. V was trimmed by 4 bases and J by 1 base, leaving 12 bases between them. The CDR3 here is CASSPVAGSGANVLTF. The CDR3 bases are TGTGCCAGCAGCCCAGTGGCTGGATCTGGGGCCAACGTCCTGACTTTC.

This clone was found once. The chain employs TRBV7-9 and TRBJ1-2; possibly TRBD1 for D (5 bases). Germline CDR1 reads SEHNR; CDR2 reads FQNEAQ (reference sequence). The CDR3 covers 13 residues. Between the trimmed V and J ends, which lost 3 bases and 6 bases, there was a span of 11 bases. The CDR3, as DNA: TGTGCCAGCAGCTTCTCCAGGGAAGATGGCTACACCTTC. Encoded protein: CASSFSREDGYTF. Complete variable domain (other parts from reference TRBV7-9 and TRBJ1-2): DTGVSQNPRHKITKRGQNVTFRCDPISEHNRLYWYRQTLGQGPEFLTYFQNEAQLEKSRLLSDRFSAERPKGSFSTLEIQRTEQGDSAMYLCASSFSREDGYTFGSGTRLTVV.

The genes are TRBV9 and TRBJ2-3, with TRBD2 identical over 7 bases. Germline CDR1 is SGDLS and CDR2 is YYNGEE. This CDR3 spans 15 amino acids. Germline trimming cut 3 bases from V and 0 bases from J; bases unmatched to any gene: 4. The CDR3 is CASSAGGGSTDTQYF. The CDR3 DNA is TGTGCCAGCAGCGCGGGAGGCGGAAGCACAGATACGCAGTATTTT. Based on the CDR3 plus reference TRBV9 and TRBJ2-3, the full variable domain is DSGVTQTPKHLITATGQRVTLRCSPRSGDLSVYWYQQSLDQGLQFLIQYYNGEERAKGNILERFSAQQFPDLHSELNLSSLELGDSALYFCASSAGGGSTDTQYFGPGTRLTVL.

V gene TRBV7-2 combines with J gene TRBJ2-3; 9 bases map to TRBD2. There are 15 residues in the CDR3. The trim removed 5 bases at V and 2 bases at J, leaving 5 bases unmatched. Germline values: CDR1 SGHTA, CDR2 FQGNSA. Written as DNA, the CDR3 is TGTGCCAGCAGCATTAGCGGGGGCTTCACAGATACGCAGTATTTT. The encoded protein is CASSISGGFTDTQYF.

This rearrangement joins TRBV28 to TRBJ2-7; 7 bases align to TRBD1. The CDR3 has 14 amino acids. Germline trimming cut 8 bases from V and 3 bases from J; bases unmatched to any gene: 10. CDR1 MDHEN and CDR2 SYDVKM come from the germline V gene. The CDR3 loop is CASFPGGANYEQYF. For the CDR3, the DNA is TGTGCCAGCTTTCCAGGGGGTGCTAACTACGAGCAGTACTTC. Full variable domain (missing parts from reference TRBV28 and TRBJ2-7): DVKVTQSSRYLVKRTGEKVFLECVQDMDHENMFWYRQDPGLGLRLIYFSYDVKMKEKGDIPEGYSVSREKKERFSLILESASTNQTSMYLCASFPGGANYEQYFGPGTRLTVT.

The chain couples TRBV7-9 to TRBJ1-1; tentative D call: TRBD1 (6 bases). V lost 6 bases and J 2 bases, leaving 19 bases between the germline ends. The CDR3 has 16 amino acids. Germline CDR1 and CDR2: SEHNR and FQNEAQ (reference sequence). This CDR3 is CASRDSHSLLNTEAFF. The DNA for the CDR3 is TGTGCCAGCAGGGACAGTCATTCCCTACTTAACACTGAAGCTTTCTTT.

The V call is TRBV5-4, the J call TRBJ2-1; 12 bases are shared with TRBD2. The CDR3 consists of 15 residues. CDR1 is SGHNT and CDR2 is YYREEE in the germline V gene (reference sequence). The junction had 2 bases not matched to a gene; V was cut back by 0 bases and J by 7 bases. The CDR3 reads CASSLELAGGNEQFF. The CDR3 DNA follows: TGTGCCAGCAGCTTGGAACTAGCGGGGGGAAATGAGCAGTTCTTC.

The CDR3 spells CASSPTGMTGGRNSPLHF. CDR3 bases: TGTGCCAGCAGCCCGACAGGAATGACAGGGGGCAGAAATTCACCCCTCCACTTT. The chain combines TRBV11-2 with TRBJ1-6; 10 positions agree with TRBD1. After removal of 5 bases from V and 7 bases from J, the junction contained 14 bases not matched to a gene. This CDR3 region has 18 residues. CDR1 and CDR2 (germline): SGHAT, FQNNGV.

This clone was seen only once. CDR3 loop: CASSLASPDYEQYF. DNA for the CDR3: TGTGCCAGCAGCTTAGCCTCCCCTGACTACGAGCAGTACTTC. The genes are TRBV7-9 and TRBJ2-7, with D unresolved. From germline, CDR1 is SEHNR and CDR2 FQNEAQ (reference sequence). Trimming took 0 bases from V and 3 from J, leaving 9 bases between them. This CDR3 region has 14 residues.

This chain connects TRBV5-1 to TRBJ1-1; D not certain. Trimming pared 3 bases from V and 2 bases from J, leaving 8 bases between. This CDR3 comprises 13 residues. Looked up from germline, CDR1 is SGHRS and CDR2 is YFSETQ. In DNA, the CDR3 is TGCGCCAGCAGCTCACTTTATAACACTGAAGCTTTCTTT. It yields the protein CASSSLYNTEAFF.

The chain is built from TRBV28 and TRBJ1-1; D is possibly TRBD1 (6 bases). Per the germline V gene, CDR1 is MDHEN and CDR2 is SYDVKM. V dropped 3 bases and J dropped 14 bases, with 19 bases sitting between them. There are 13 residues in the CDR3. The CDR3 DNA reads TGTGCCAGCAGTTTTCGCGGGGGGGCGAAAGGGTTCTTT. It codes for CASSFRGGAKGFF.

The genes are TRBV2 and TRBJ1-6; D perhaps matches TRBD1 (6 bases). Trimming took 5 bases from V and 10 from J, leaving 12 bases between them. In germline, CDR1 is SNHLY, CDR2 FYNNEI. The CDR3 has 13 amino acids. This CDR3 is CASSTGQGSPLHF. CDR3 DNA: TGTGCCAGCAGTACAGGGCAGGGATCACCCCTCCACTTT.

V gene TRBV6-2 or TRBV6-3 combines with J gene TRBJ1-5; D not certain. The CDR3 contains 16 residues. Germline V gives CDR1 MNHEY, CDR2 SVGEGT. V was pared by 6 bases and J by 0 bases, with 15 bases between. This CDR3 is CASSDRLSYSNQPQHF. The CDR3 region has the DNA TGTGCCAGCAGCGACCGCTTATCGTATAGCAATCAGCCCCAGCATTTT.

This chain connects TRBV7-2 to TRBJ2-5; D may correspond to TRBD1 or TRBD2 (5 bases each). Trimming removed 1 base at V and 14 bases at J, with 23 bases between. CDR3 size: 15 residues. CDR1 and CDR2 (germline): SGHTA, FQGNSA. CDR3 region: CASSLVGTPTSEVYF. DNA of the CDR3: TGTGCCAGCAGCTTAGTTGGGACCCCTACATCTGAAGTATACTTC.

V is TRBV3-1 (or the pseudogene TRBV3-2) and J is TRBJ1-2; D possibly corresponds to TRBD1 (5 bases). The CDR3 spans 15 residues. Germline V CDR1 and CDR2: LGHDT, YNNKEL (reference sequence). V gave up 4 bases and J gave up 0 bases, with 12 bases separating them. The CDR3 region has the DNA TGTGCCAGCAGCCTGATCGACAGAACTAACTATGGCTACACCTTC. This translates into CASSLIDRTNYGYTF.

The rearrangement links TRBV28 to TRBJ2-7, with 11 bases aligning to TRBD2. The CDR3 spans 15 residues. CDR1 is MDHEN and CDR2 is SYDVKM in the germline V gene. Unmatched junction bases numbered 6, after V lost 4 bases and J lost 4 bases. The CDR3 DNA is TGTGCCAGCAGTTCCCCGGGGACTAGCGGTTACGAGCAGTACTTC. This gives the protein CASSSPGTSGYEQYF.

This chain uses TRBV7-8 with TRBJ2-1; TRBD2 matches 7 bases. Trimming took 4 bases from V and 8 from J; bases not matched to a gene: 5. The CDR3 sequence is 13 residues long. Germline lookup yields CDR1 SGHVS and CDR2 FQNEAQ. Here the CDR3 DNA reads TGTGCCAGCAGCTGGGTTGGGGGGGATGAGCAGTTCTTC. Encoded protein: CASSWVGGDEQFF.

The V call is TRBV5-1, the J call TRBJ2-3; 7 bases map to TRBD2. CDR3 size: 16 residues. Germline-derived CDR1 and CDR2 are SGHRS and YFSETQ. The ends lost 3 bases at V and 2 bases at J; junction bases unmatched: 9. The CDR3, as DNA: TGCGCCAGCAGCTCCAGACTAGCAGAGCCCACAGATACGCAGTATTTT. Its translation is CASSSRLAEPTDTQYF.

The V and J genes are TRBV6-4 and TRBJ2-3; 12 bases are shared with TRBD2. Germline-derived CDR1 and CDR2 are MRHNA and SNTAGT. After removal of 6 bases from V and 2 bases from J, the junction contained 6 bases not matched to a gene. CDR3 length: 16 amino acids. The CDR3 spells CASSPGTSGPTDTQYF. CDR3 bases: TGTGCCAGCAGCCCCGGGACTAGCGGGCCCACAGATACGCAGTATTTT.

This clone showed up just once. This sequence joins TRBV28 and TRBJ1-2; possible D gene TRBD1, 5 bases. Trimming took 5 bases from V and 0 from J, leaving 13 bases between them. This CDR3 spans 15 amino acids. CDR1 is MDHEN, CDR2 SYDVKM, per germline. CDR3 sequence: CASSRAGTANYGYTF. CDR3 nucleotide sequence: TGTGCCAGCAGTAGAGCCGGGACGGCTAACTATGGCTACACCTTC.

This clone was seen once. The rearrangement joins TRBV28 to TRBJ2-1, with TRBD1 matching 10 bases. Trimming at V came to 6 bases and at J to 5 bases, leaving 10 bases not matched to a gene. Germline V gene lookup returns CDR1 MDHEN and CDR2 SYDVKM. The CDR3 has 16 amino acids. For the CDR3, the DNA is TGTGCCAGCAGGACCCTGACCGGGACAGGGGACAATGAGCAGTTCTTC. Amino acid sequence: CASRTLTGTGDNEQFF. The full variable domain, completed using reference TRBV28 and TRBJ2-1, is DVKVTQSSRYLVKRTGEKVFLECVQDMDHENMFWYRQDPGLGLRLIYFSYDVKMKEKGDIPEGYSVSREKKERFSLILESASTNQTSMYLCASRTLTGTGDNEQFFGPGTRLTVL.

The chain combines TRBV9 with TRBJ1-2, with a tentative D call TRBD1 (6 bases). The CDR3 consists of 15 residues. V gave up 3 bases and J gave up 0 bases, with 12 bases separating them. In germline, CDR1 is SGDLS, CDR2 YYNGEE. This CDR3 is CASSGWTESNYGYTF. The CDR3 DNA reads as TGTGCCAGCAGCGGCTGGACAGAATCTAACTATGGCTACACCTTC.